Each of the 26 T cell receptor beta chains below was sequenced from the same sample in a study of post-analysis software for immune sequencing data. Which antigens these TCRs recognize remains unknown. Study conclusions and caveats: Five or six TRBV segments, TRBV5-6, TRBV5-1 and TRBV20-1 among them, were found more frequent in patients than controls.

Built from TCR beta cDNA, the libraries had unique molecular identifiers in them. TCRdb fed the PCR reads into MiXCR, producing one record per CDR3 protein. This sample has roughly 730,000 distinct CDR3 sequences; approximately 30% occur once, and the top ten carry under 0.7%. Input material: blood. The source is a girl aged 10 to 17 with multiple sclerosis.

The chain couples TRBV10-3 to TRBJ1-5; D gene ambiguous. The germline V gene encodes CDR1 ENHRY and CDR2 SYGVKD. V dropped 7 bases and J dropped 9 bases, with 10 bases sitting between them. This CDR3 is 11 amino acids long. The CDR3 DNA reads as TGTGCCATCATCGGCGGGCGGCCCCAGCATTTT. Amino acids: CAIIGGRPQHF.

In its sample, this clonotype was seen a few times. The chain combines TRBV7-2 with TRBJ2-2; 11 bases align to TRBD2. The CDR3 consists of 15 residues. V was clipped by 4 bases and J by 3 bases; unmatched bases: 1. Germline values: CDR1 SGHTA, CDR2 FQGNSA. The chain's CDR3 is CASSYSGGDTGELFF. In DNA, the CDR3 is TGTGCCAGCAGCTATAGCGGGGGGGACACCGGGGAGCTGTTTTTT.

The V gene is TRBV29-1, the J gene TRBJ2-5, with 8 bases matching TRBD1. This CDR3 region has 11 residues. The V segment lost 6 bases and the J segment 5 bases; nucleotides outside the gene matches: 2. Germline CDR1 SQVTM, CDR2 ANQGSEA. The CDR3: CSVRTGETQYF. DNA of the CDR3: TGCAGCGTCAGGACAGGGGAGACCCAGTACTTC.

This clonotype turned up a few times. The chain employs TRBV5-1 and TRBJ1-1; 9 nucleotides line up with TRBD1. This CDR3 is 14 amino acids long. Germline CDR1 reads SGHRS; CDR2 reads YFSETQ. The ends lost 3 bases at V and 5 bases at J; junction bases unmatched: 5. This CDR3 is CASSWGQGGTEAFF. For the CDR3, the DNA is TGCGCCAGCAGCTGGGGACAGGGCGGAACTGAAGCTTTCTTT.

This clonotype was picked up one time. The genes are TRBV20-1 and TRBJ1-5, with 9 bases that match TRBD1. V gave up 5 bases and J gave up 5 bases; unmatched junction bases: 7. The CDR3 totals 14 residues. CDR1 and CDR2 from the germline V gene are DFQATT and SNEGSKA (reference sequence). The chain's CDR3 is CSASGQGRDQPQHF. DNA of the CDR3: TGCAGTGCTTCGGGACAGGGCAGAGATCAGCCCCAGCATTTT.

The chain combines TRBV20-1 with TRBJ1-2; TRBD1 matches 7 bases. Trimming removed 4 bases from V and 2 bases from J; junction bases left unmatched: 4. CDR1 is DFQATT, CDR2 SNEGSKA, per germline (reference sequence). The CDR3 runs to 13 residues. In DNA form, the CDR3 reads TGCAGTGCTAACAGGGGAGGGAACTATGGCTACACCTTC. Its translation: CSANRGGNYGYTF.

The gene calls are TRBV5-1 and TRBJ2-2; D gene unclear. Trimming took 5 bases from V and 0 from J, leaving 8 bases between them. Germline-derived CDR1 and CDR2 are SGHRS and YFSETQ. The CDR3 loop spans 14 amino acids. CDR3 in DNA: TGCGCCAGCAGGGATGCGGCGAACACCGGGGAGCTGTTTTTT. This codes for CASRDAANTGELFF.

V gene TRBV15 combines with J gene TRBJ2-6; 14 bases agree with TRBD2. Trimming took 1 base from V and 1 from J; bases not matched to a gene: 0. Germline values: CDR1 LNHNV, CDR2 YYDKDF (reference sequence). The CDR3 runs 18 residues. In nucleotides, the CDR3 is TGTGCCACCAGCAGAGGACTAGCGGGAGGGTCTGGGGCCAACGTCCTGACTTTC. Its protein is CATSRGLAGGSGANVLTF.

This clonotype has only a few counts. The chain recombines TRBV27 with TRBJ2-5; 9 nucleotides agree with TRBD2. Germline trimming cut 3 bases from V and 5 bases from J; bases unmatched to any gene: 7. The CDR3 is 15 residues long. CDR1 and CDR2 from the germline V gene are MNHEY and SMNVEV (reference sequence). The CDR3 here is CASSFWRGGLETQYF. In DNA, the CDR3 is TGTGCCAGCAGTTTCTGGCGGGGGGGCCTGGAGACCCAGTACTTC.

The chain employs TRBV20-1 and TRBJ2-3; D might be TRBD2 (6 bases). V was trimmed by 3 bases and J by 0 bases, leaving 22 bases between them. Germline assignment: CDR1 DFQATT and CDR2 SNEGSKA (reference sequence). This CDR3 comprises 18 residues. The CDR3 nucleotides are TGCAGTGCTAGTCGTGTAGCGGTGAGGGGCCTTAGCACAGATACGCAGTATTTT. It encodes CSASRVAVRGLSTDTQYF.

Turning to this clonotype: Its ends do not fully match the called genes, so a read error is possible. The J gene is TRBJ1-2, the V gene TRBV6-5; D not resolved. The CDR3 totals 14 residues. The germline V gene encodes CDR1 MNHEY and CDR2 SVGAGI. As DNA, the CDR3 is TGTGCCAGCAGTGACTCACTGTCTTTCCAGGGCTACACCTTC. Its translation is CASSDSLSFQGYTF.

This clonotype was picked up many times. The gene calls are TRBV5-5 and TRBJ1-5, with D unclear. There are 12 residues in the CDR3. CDR1 and CDR2 from the germline V gene are SGHKS and YYEKEE (reference sequence). Between the trimmed V and J ends, which lost 2 bases and 3 bases, there was a span of 3 bases. This chain's CDR3 is CASSFPNQPQHF. DNA for the CDR3: TGTGCCAGCAGCTTCCCCAATCAGCCCCAGCATTTT.

The genes are TRBV20-1 and TRBJ1-1; D may be TRBD1 (5 bases). Trimming cost V 5 bases and J 0 bases, with 10 bases left between them. Germline loops: CDR1 DFQATT, CDR2 SNEGSKA (reference sequence). The CDR3 is 13 residues long. The CDR3 nucleotides read TGCAGTGCTGGGGGTTTGATGAACACTGAAGCTTTCTTT. It yields the protein CSAGGLMNTEAFF.

This clonotype appeared a few times. The J gene is TRBJ2-4, the V gene TRBV29-1; D is unclear. The J call may be incorrect, as the DNA end agrees better with TRBJ2-5. Per the germline V gene, CDR1 is SQVTM and CDR2 is ANQGSEA. CDR3 length: 11 amino acids. The CDR3, as DNA: TGCAGCGCCCAGTTGAAAGAGACCCAGTACTTC. This gives the protein CSAQLKETQYF.

This clonotype was counted only a few times. V gene TRBV12-3 or TRBV12-4 combines with J gene TRBJ1-2; 8 nucleotides align to TRBD1. This CDR3 has 13 residues. The junction had 5 bases not matched to a gene; V was cut back by 5 bases and J by 6 bases. CDR3 in amino acids: CASSATGDHGYTF. CDR3 DNA sequence: TGTGCCAGCAGTGCGACAGGGGACCATGGCTACACCTTC.

This clonotype was counted a single time. The chain carries TRBV28 and TRBJ2-5, with 8 bases aligning to TRBD2. V lost 4 bases, J lost 5 bases, and 12 bases stayed unmatched. This CDR3 spans 16 amino acids. In germline, CDR1 is MDHEN, CDR2 SYDVKM. The CDR3 reads CASSSPGGAFLETQYF. The CDR3 nucleotides read TGTGCCAGCAGTTCCCCCGGGGGGGCCTTTCTTGAGACCCAGTACTTC. Combining the CDR3 with reference TRBV28 and TRBJ2-5 gives the whole variable domain DVKVTQSSRYLVKRTGEKVFLECVQDMDHENMFWYRQDPGLGLRLIYFSYDVKMKEKGDIPEGYSVSREKKERFSLILESASTNQTSMYLCASSSPGGAFLETQYFGPGTRLLVL.

V and J are TRBV3-1 and TRBJ2-7; 8 positions agree with TRBD2. V was pared by 4 bases and J by 4 bases, with 6 bases of the junction left unmatched. The CDR3 contains 14 residues. The germline V gene encodes CDR1 LGHDT and CDR2 YNNKEL (reference sequence). The CDR3 loop is CASSPNGGVYEQYF. DNA of the CDR3: TGTGCCAGCAGCCCCAACGGGGGGGTTTACGAGCAGTACTTC.

The CDR3 bases are TGTGCCAGCGGAGAAGACAGGGCGACGACCTACGAGCAGTACTTC. It is translated as CASGEDRATTYEQYF. The chain employs TRBV2 and TRBJ2-5; 7 bases agree with TRBD1. TRBJ2-7 matches the DNA end more closely, so the J call is doubtful. Germline CDR1 SNHLY, CDR2 FYNNEI. The CDR3 sequence is 15 residues long.

This clonotype was detected a few times. The gene calls are TRBV6-6 and TRBJ2-1, with a tentative D call TRBD2 (6 bases). V lost 4 bases to trimming and J lost 3 bases, with 16 bases between them. CDR1 MNHNY and CDR2 SVGAGI come from the germline V gene (reference sequence). The CDR3 is made up of 16 amino acids. The CDR3 DNA follows: TGTGCCAGCAGTTTCCAACCCTCGGACTACTACAATGAGCAGTTCTTC. It codes for CASSFQPSDYYNEQFF.

This clonotype has just a few counts. The chain combines TRBV20-1 with TRBJ1-2; 7 nucleotides line up with TRBD1. Unmatched junction bases numbered 2, after V lost 3 bases and J lost 7 bases. Germline V CDR1 and CDR2: DFQATT, SNEGSKA (reference sequence). The CDR3 length is 11 residues. CDR3 DNA: TGCAGTGCTAGGAGGGGGCTTGGCTACACCTTC. As protein: CSARRGLGYTF.

This chain links TRBV5-1 with TRBJ2-1; TRBD2 aligns across 9 bases. The CDR3 spans 16 residues. The germline CDR1 and CDR2 sequences are SGHRS and YFSETQ. After removal of 1 base from V and 6 bases from J, the junction contained 8 bases not matched to a gene. DNA for the CDR3: TGCGCCAGCAGCTTGTATGCGGGAGGGCCTCGCAATGAGCAGTTCTTC. Protein sequence: CASSLYAGGPRNEQFF.

The chain joins TRBV20-1 to TRBJ2-4; 9 bases are shared with TRBD2. Trimming took 3 bases from V and 0 from J; bases not matched to a gene: 3. Germline loops: CDR1 DFQATT, CDR2 SNEGSKA (reference sequence). The CDR3 is 15 amino acids. The CDR3 loop reads CSARAGGVAKNIQYF. The CDR3 DNA reads as TGCAGTGCTAGGGCGGGGGGGGTAGCCAAAAACATTCAGTACTTC.

V gene TRBV21-1 combines with J gene TRBJ2-1; the listed D gene, TRBD1, was not tested against the DNA. TRBV21-1 is reported as a pseudogene. The CDR3 contains 12 residues. DNA of the CDR3: TGTGCAACCCGGGGCCTAAACAATGAGCAGTTCTTC. Its translation is CATRGLNNEQFF.

This clonotype was detected only a few times. The chain combines TRBV3-1 with TRBJ2-5, with D perhaps assigned TRBD1 or TRBD2 (6 bases each). Germline V gene data show CDR1 as LGHDT and CDR2 as YNNKEL (reference sequence). This CDR3 has 15 residues. V was trimmed by 0 bases and J by 11 bases, leaving 19 bases between them. The CDR3 loop reads CASSQEGGTLGEQYF. Here the CDR3 DNA reads TGTGCCAGCAGCCAAGAAGGGGGGACCTTGGGAGAGCAGTACTTC.

The J gene is TRBJ2-1, the V gene TRBV5-5; 8 nucleotides align to TRBD2. J gave up 9 bases and V 0 bases, and 5 bases lay outside the gene matches. CDR1 and CDR2 (germline): SGHKS, YYEKEE (reference sequence). The CDR3 covers 14 residues. Here the CDR3 DNA reads TGTGCCAGCAGCTTGGACGGGAGGGAGGGTGAGCAGTTCTTC. Translated: CASSLDGREGEQFF.

The V and J genes are TRBV29-1 and TRBJ2-5; D is ambiguous. Germline CDR1 and CDR2: SQVTM and ANQGSEA. Trimming left V 4 bases short and J 1 base short, with 10 bases between. The CDR3 loop spans 13 amino acids. CDR3 protein: CSVGLALQETQYF. The CDR3 DNA reads TGCAGCGTTGGCTTGGCGCTCCAAGAGACCCAGTACTTC.